The entry below gives a single T cell receptor (beta chain) sequence along with its context. The sample comes from a study of blood T cell repertoires in COVID-19. The overall study: Whether acute or convalescent, the COVID-19 samples came from the United States, Italy and Spain. PBMCs, B-cell-depleted T cells, or T cells provided the cDNA or gDNA that made up the material.

This CDR3 has 14 residues. CDR1 is SGHTA and CDR2 is FQGNSA in the germline V gene. Trimming at V came to 5 bases and at J to 4 bases, leaving 7 bases not matched to a gene. Original processing notes: Estimates of nucleated cell counts were drawn from the amplification of reference gene primers. Libraries were prepared by immunoSEQ multiplex PCR; TCRdb keeps only in-frame clonotypes and omits some of them. The V and J calls and clone size are taken from that table; D and trimming were inferred from the DNA. This table has over 200,000 clones, about nine tenths appearing once. Specimen: peripheral blood. This clonotype was obtained from a man aged 25 to 45 who had recovered from COVID-19. The chain couples TRBV7-2 to TRBJ2-5; 7 nucleotides match TRBD1. CDR3 amino acids: CASSLVGTAETQYF. The DNA of the CDR3 is TGTGCCAGCAGCCTAGTAGGGACAGCAGAGACCCAGTACTTC.